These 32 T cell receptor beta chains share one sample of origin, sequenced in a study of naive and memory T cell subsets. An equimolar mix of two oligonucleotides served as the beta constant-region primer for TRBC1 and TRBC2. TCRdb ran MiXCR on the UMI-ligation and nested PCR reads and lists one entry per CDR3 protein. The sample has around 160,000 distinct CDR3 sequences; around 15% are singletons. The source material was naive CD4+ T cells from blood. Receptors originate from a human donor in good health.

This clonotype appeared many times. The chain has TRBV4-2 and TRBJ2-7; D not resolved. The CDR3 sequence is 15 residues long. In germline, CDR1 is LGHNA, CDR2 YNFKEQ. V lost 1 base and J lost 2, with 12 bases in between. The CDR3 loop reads CASSQAKGFTYEQYF. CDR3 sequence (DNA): TGTGCCAGCAGCCAAGCGAAGGGTTTCACCTACGAGCAGTACTTC.

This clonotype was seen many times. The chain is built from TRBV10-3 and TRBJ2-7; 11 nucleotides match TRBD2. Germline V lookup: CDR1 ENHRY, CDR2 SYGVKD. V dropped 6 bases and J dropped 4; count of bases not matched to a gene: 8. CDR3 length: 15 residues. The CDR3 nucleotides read TGTGCCATCAGCGGGGATACTAGCGGGGGATACGAGCAGTACTTC. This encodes CAISGDTSGGYEQYF.

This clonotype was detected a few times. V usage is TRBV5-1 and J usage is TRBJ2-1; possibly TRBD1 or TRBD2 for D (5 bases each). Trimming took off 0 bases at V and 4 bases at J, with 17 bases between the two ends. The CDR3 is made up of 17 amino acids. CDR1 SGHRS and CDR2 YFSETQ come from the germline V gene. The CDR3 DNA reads TGCGCCAGCAGCTTGGTCCCCCGGGACGGATTATACAATGAGCAGTTCTTC. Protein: CASSLVPRDGLYNEQFF. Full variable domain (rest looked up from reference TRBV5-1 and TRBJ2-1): KAGVTQTPRYLIKTRGQQVTLSCSPISGHRSVSWYQQTPGQGLQFLFEYFSETQRNKGNFPGRFSGRQFSNSRSEMNVSTLELGDSALYLCASSLVPRDGLYNEQFFGPGTRLTVL.

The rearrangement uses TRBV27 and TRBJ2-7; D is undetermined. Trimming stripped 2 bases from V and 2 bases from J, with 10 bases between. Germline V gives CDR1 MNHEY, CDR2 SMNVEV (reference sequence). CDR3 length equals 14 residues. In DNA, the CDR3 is TGTGCCAGCAGTTTACGCGAGCCACCCTACGAGCAGTACTTC. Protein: CASSLREPPYEQYF.

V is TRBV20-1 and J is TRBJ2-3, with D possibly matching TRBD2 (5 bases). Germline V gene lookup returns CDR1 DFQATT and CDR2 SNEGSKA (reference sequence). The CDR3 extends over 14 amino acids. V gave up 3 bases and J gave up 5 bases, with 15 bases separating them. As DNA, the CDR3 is TGCAGTGCTAGGGCCAGCGACGAGGGAGATACGCAGTATTTT. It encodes CSARASDEGDTQYF.

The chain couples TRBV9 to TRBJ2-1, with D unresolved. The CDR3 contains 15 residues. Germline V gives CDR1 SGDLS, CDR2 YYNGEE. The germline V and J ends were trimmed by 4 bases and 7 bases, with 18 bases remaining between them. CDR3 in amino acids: CASSPSRAKWNEQFF. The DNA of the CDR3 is TGTGCCAGCAGCCCAAGCCGGGCCAAATGGAATGAGCAGTTCTTC.

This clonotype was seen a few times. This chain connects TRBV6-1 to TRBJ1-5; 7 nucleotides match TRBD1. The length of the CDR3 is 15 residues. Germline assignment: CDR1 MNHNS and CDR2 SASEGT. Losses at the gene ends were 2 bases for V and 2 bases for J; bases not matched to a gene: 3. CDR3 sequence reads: CASSESGGGNQPQHF. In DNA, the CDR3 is TGTGCCAGCAGTGAATCAGGGGGGGGCAATCAGCCCCAGCATTTT.

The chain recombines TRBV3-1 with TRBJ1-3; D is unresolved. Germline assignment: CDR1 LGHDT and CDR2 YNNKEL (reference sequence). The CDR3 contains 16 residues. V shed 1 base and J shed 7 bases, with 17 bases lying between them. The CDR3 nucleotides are TGTGCCAGCAGCCAAGTCCCGGAGGGTATCAGGAACACCATATATTTT. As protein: CASSQVPEGIRNTIYF.

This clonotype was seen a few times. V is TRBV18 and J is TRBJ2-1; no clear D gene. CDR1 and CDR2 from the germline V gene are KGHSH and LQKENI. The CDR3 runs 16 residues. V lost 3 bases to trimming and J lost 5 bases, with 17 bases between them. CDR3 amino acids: CASSPGGVLFNNEQFF. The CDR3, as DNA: TGTGCCAGCTCACCTGGTGGGGTCCTATTTAACAATGAGCAGTTCTTC.

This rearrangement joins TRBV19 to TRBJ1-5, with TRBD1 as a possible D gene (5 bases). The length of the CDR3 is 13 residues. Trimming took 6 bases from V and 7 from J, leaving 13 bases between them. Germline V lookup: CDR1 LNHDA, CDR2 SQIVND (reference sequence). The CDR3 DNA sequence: TGTGCCAGTAGAACCCAGGGCGGGCAGCCCCAGCATTTT. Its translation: CASRTQGGQPQHF.

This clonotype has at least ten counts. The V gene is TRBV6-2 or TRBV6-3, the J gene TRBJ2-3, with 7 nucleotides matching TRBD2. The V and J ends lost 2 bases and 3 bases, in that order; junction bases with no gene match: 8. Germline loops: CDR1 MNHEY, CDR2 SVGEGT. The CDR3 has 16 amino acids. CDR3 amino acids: CASSYSRSRETDTQYF. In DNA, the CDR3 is TGTGCCAGCAGTTACAGTCGCTCGCGGGAGACAGATACGCAGTATTTT.

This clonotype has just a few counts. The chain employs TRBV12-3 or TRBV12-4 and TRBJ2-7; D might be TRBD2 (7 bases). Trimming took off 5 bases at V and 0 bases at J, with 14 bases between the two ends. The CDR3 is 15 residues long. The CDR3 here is CASSPRGGSSYEQYF. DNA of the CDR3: TGTGCCAGCAGTCCGAGGGGGGGAAGCTCCTACGAGCAGTACTTC.

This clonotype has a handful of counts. This CDR3 reads CASSSDIVYEQYF. In nucleotides, the CDR3 is TGCGCCAGCAGCTCGGACATCGTCTACGAGCAGTACTTC. The chain joins TRBV5-1 to TRBJ2-7; TRBD1 might be the D (5 bases). This CDR3 region has 13 residues. Deletions cut 3 bases from V and 3 bases from J, with 10 bases between. CDR1 and CDR2 (germline): SGHRS, YFSETQ.

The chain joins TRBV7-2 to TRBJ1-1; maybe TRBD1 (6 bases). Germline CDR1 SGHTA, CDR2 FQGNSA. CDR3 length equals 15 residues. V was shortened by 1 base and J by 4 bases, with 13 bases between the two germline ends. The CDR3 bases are TGTGCCAGCAGCTTAGATTGGGGGGCGATCACTGAAGCTTTCTTT. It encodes CASSLDWGAITEAFF.

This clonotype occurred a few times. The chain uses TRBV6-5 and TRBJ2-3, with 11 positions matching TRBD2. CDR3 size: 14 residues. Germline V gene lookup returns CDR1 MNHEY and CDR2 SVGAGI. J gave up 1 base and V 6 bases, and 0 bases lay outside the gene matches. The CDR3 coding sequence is TGTGCCAGCAGACTAGCGGGAGGCACAGATACGCAGTATTTT. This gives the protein CASRLAGGTDTQYF.

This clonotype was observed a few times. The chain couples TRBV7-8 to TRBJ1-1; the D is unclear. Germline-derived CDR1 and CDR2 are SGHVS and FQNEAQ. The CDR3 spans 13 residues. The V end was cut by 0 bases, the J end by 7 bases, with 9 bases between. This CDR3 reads CASSLAGTLEAFF. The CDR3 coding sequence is TGTGCCAGCAGCTTAGCGGGCACTCTTGAAGCTTTCTTT.

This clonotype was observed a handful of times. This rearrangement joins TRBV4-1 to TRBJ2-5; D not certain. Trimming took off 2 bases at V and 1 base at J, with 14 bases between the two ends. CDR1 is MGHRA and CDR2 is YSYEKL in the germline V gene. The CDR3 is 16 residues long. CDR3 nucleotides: TGCGCCAGCAGCCAATTCGGCGCGATATTCCAAGAGACCCAGTACTTC. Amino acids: CASSQFGAIFQETQYF.

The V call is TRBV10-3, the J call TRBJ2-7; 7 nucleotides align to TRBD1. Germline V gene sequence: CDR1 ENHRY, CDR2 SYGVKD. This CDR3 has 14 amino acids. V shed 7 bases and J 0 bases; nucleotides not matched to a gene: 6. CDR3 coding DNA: TGTGCCATCACCGGGACAGCTAGCTCCTACGAGCAGTACTTC. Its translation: CAITGTASSYEQYF.

The CDR3 region has the DNA TGTGCCAGCAGCTTAGCAATTGGAAACACCATATATTTT. Amino acids: CASSLAIGNTIYF. This chain links TRBV7-2 with TRBJ1-3; D gene unclear. Germline CDR1 and CDR2: SGHTA and FQGNSA. V was cut by 0 bases and J by 3 bases, with 3 bases left in between. This CDR3 comprises 13 residues. The variable domain in full, with the rest retrieved from reference TRBV7-2 and TRBJ1-3, is GAGVSQSPSNKVTEKGKDVELRCDPISGHTALYWYRQSLGQGLEFLIYFQGNSAPDKSGLPSDRFSAERTGGSVSTLTIQRTQQEDSAVYLCASSLAIGNTIYFGEGSWLTVV.

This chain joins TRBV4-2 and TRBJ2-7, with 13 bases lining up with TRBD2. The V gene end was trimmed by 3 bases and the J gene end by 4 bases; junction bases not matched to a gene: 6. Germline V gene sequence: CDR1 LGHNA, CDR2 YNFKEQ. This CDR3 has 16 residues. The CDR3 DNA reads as TGTGCCAGCAGCCACCAACTAGCGGGAGGGCCTTACGAGCAGTACTTC. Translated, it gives CASSHQLAGGPYEQYF.

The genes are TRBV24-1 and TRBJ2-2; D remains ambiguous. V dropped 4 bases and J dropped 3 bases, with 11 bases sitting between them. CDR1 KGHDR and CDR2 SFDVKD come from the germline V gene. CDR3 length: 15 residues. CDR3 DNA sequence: TGTGCCACCAGTGACCCTCGGTTGGACACCGGGGAGCTGTTTTTT. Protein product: CATSDPRLDTGELFF.

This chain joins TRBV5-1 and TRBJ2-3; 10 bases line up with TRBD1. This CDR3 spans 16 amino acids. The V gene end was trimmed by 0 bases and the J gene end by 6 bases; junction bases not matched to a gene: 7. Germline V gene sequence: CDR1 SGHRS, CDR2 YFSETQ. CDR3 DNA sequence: TGCGCCAGCAGCTTGGCCGCGACAGGGGGCGGCGATACGCAGTATTTT. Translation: CASSLAATGGGDTQYF.

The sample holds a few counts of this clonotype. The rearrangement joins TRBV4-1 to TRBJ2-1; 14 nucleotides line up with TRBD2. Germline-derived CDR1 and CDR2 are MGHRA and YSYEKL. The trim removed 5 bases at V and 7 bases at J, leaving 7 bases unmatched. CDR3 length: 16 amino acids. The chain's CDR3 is CASSTETSGRGNEQFF. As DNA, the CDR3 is TGCGCCAGCAGCACAGAGACTAGCGGGAGGGGGAATGAGCAGTTCTTC.

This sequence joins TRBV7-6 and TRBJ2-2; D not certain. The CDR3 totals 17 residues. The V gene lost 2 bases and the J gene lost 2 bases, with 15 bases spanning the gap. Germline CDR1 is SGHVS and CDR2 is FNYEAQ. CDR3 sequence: CASSLILLRSNTGELFF. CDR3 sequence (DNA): TGTGCCAGCAGCTTAATTCTATTGCGGTCAAACACCGGGGAGCTGTTTTTT.

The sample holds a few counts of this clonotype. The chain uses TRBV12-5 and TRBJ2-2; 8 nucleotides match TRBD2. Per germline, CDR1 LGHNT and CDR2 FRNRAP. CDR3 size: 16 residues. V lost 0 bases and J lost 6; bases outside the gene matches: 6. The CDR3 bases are TGTGCTAGTGGTTTGGTAATAGCGGGATCTTCCGGGGAGCTGTTTTTT. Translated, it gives CASGLVIAGSSGELFF.

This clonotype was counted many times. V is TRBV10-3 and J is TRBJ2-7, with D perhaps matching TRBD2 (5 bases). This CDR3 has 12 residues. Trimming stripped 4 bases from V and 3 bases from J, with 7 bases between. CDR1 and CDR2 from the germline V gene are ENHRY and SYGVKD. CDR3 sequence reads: CAISVRGYEQYF. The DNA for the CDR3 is TGTGCCATCAGTGTCCGGGGCTACGAGCAGTACTTC.

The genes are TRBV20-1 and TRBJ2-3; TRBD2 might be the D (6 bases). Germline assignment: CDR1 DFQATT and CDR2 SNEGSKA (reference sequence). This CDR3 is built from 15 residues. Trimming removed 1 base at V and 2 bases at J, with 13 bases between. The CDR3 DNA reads TGCAGTGCTAGAGGGGTAGGCGGGAACACAGATACGCAGTATTTT. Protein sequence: CSARGVGGNTDTQYF.

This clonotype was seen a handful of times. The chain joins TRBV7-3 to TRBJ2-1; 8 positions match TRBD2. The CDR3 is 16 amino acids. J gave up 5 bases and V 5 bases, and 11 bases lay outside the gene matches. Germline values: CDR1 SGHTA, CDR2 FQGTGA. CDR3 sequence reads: CASSTKGTRGHNEQFF. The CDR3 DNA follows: TGTGCCAGCAGCACGAAAGGGACTAGGGGACACAATGAGCAGTTCTTC.

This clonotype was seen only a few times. The CDR3: CASSESTVTNEKLFF. CDR3 coding DNA: TGTGCCAGCAGCGAATCGACAGTAACTAATGAAAAACTGTTTTTT. The genes are TRBV7-9 and TRBJ1-4, with D perhaps TRBD1 (5 bases). The CDR3 consists of 15 residues. The germline V gene has CDR1 SEHNR and CDR2 FQNEAQ (reference sequence). Trimming pared 5 bases from V and 1 base from J, leaving 11 bases between. The full variable domain, rest sourced from reference TRBV7-9 and TRBJ1-4, is DTGVSQNPRHKITKRGQNVTFRCDPISEHNRLYWYRQTLGQGPEFLTYFQNEAQLEKSRLLSDRFSAERPKGSFSTLEIQRTEQGDSAMYLCASSESTVTNEKLFFGSGTQLSVL.

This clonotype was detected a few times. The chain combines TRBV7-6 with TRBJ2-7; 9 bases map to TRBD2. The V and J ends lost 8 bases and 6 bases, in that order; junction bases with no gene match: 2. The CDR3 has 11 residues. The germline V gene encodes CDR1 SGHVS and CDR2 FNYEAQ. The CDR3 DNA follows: TGTGCCAGCTCAGCGGGAGGCGAGCAGTACTTC. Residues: CASSAGGEQYF.

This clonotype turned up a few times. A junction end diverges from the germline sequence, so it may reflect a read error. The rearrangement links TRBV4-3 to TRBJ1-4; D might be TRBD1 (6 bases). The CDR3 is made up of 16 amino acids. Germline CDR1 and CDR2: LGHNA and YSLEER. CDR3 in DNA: TGCGCCAGCAGCCAAGGGCACGACAGGATAAATGACAAACTGTTTTTT. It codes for CASSQGHDRINDKLFF.

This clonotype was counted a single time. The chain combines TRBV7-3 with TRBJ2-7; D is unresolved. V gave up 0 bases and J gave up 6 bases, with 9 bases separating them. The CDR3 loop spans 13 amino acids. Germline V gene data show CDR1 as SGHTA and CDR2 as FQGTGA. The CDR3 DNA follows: TGTGCCAGCAGCTTAACGTCGGCGACCGAGCAGTACTTC. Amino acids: CASSLTSATEQYF.